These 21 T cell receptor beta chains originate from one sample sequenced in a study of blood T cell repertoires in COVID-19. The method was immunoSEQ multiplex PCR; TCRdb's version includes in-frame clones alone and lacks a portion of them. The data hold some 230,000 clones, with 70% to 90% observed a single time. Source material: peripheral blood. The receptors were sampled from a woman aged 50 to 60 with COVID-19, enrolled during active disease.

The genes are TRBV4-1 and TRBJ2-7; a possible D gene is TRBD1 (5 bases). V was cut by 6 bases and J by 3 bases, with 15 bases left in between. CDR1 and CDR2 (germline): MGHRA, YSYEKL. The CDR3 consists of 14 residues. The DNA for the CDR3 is TGCGCCAGCAGTCCTACGGACGGACACTACGAGCAGTACTTC. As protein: CASSPTDGHYEQYF.

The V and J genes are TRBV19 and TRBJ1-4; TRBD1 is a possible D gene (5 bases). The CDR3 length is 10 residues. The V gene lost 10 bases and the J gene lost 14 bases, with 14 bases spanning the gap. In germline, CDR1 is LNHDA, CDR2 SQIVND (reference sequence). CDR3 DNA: TGTGCCACCCAGGGAAACGGTCTGTTTTTT. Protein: CATQGNGLFF. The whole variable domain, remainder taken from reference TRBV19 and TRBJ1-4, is DGGITQSPKYLFRKEGQNVTLSCEQNLNHDAMYWYRQDPGQGLRLIYYSQIVNDFQKGDIAEGYSVSREKKESFPLTVTSAQKNPTAFYLCATQGNGLFFGSGTQLSVL.

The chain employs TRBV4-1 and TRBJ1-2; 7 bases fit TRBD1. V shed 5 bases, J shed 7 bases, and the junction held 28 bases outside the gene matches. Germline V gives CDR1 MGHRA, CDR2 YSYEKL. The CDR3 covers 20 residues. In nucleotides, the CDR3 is TGCGCCAGCAGCTACCGCGACAGGGCCCGCCTCGGCTTGGGGTATACTGGCTACACCTTC. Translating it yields CASSYRDRARLGLGYTGYTF.

CDR3 in amino acids: CASSGELRGQPNTEAFF. CDR3 nucleotides: TGTGCCAGCAGTGGGGAGTTAAGAGGGCAGCCGAACACTGAAGCTTTCTTT. The chain joins TRBV6-1 to TRBJ1-1; no reliable D call. Trimming took off 4 bases at V and 1 base at J, with 19 bases between the two ends. The CDR3 sequence is 17 residues long. CDR1 and CDR2 from the germline V gene are MNHNS and SASEGT.

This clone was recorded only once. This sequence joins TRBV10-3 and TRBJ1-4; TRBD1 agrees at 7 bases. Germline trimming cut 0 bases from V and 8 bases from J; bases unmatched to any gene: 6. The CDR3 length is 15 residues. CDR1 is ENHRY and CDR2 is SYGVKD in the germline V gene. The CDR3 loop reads CAISESWGQREKLFF. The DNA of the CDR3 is TGTGCCATCAGTGAGTCTTGGGGACAGAGGGAAAAACTGTTTTTT.

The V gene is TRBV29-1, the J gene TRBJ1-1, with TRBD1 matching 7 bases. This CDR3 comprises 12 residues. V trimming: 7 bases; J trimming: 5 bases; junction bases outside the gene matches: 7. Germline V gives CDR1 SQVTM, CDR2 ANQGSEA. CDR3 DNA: TGCAGCGCCGACAGGGCAGAGACTGAAGCTTTCTTT. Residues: CSADRAETEAFF.

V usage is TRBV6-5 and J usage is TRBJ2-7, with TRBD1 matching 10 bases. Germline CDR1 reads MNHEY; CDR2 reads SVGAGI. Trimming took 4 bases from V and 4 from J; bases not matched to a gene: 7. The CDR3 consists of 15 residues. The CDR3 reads CASSSRQGAGYEQYF. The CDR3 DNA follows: TGTGCCAGCAGTTCCCGACAGGGGGCGGGATACGAGCAGTACTTC.

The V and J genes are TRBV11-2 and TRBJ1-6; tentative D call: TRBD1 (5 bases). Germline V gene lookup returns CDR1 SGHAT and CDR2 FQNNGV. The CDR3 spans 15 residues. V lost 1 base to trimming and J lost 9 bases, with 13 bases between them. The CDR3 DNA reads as TGTGCCAGCAGCTTAGGGGTGAGAAGGGGTTCACCCCTCCACTTT. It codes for CASSLGVRRGSPLHF.

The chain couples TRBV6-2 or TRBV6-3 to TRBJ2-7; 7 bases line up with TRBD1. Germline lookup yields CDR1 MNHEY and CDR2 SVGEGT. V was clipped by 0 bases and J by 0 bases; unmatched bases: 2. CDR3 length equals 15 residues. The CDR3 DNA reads TGTGCCAGCAGTTACTCGAGGGACAGCTCCTACGAGCAGTACGTC. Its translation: CASSYSRDSSYEQYV.

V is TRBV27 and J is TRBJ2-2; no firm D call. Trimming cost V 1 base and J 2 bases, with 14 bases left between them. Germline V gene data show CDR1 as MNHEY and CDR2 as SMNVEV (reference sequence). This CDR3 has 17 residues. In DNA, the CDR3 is TGTGCCAGCAGTTTATTATTGGTGGGCAGAAACACCGGGGAGCTGTTTTTT. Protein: CASSLLLVGRNTGELFF.

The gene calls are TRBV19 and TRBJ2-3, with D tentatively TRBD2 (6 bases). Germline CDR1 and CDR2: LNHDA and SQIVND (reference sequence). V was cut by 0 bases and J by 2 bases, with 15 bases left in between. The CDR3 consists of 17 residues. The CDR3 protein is CASSIDLGGRSTDTQYF. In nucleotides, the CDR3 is TGTGCCAGTAGTATAGACCTCGGGGGACGATCCACAGATACGCAGTATTTT.

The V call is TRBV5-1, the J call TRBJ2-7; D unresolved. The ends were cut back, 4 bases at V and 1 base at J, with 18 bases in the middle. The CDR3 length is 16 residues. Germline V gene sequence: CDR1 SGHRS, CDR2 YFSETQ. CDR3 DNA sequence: TGCGCCAGCAGCCCGAAGTGGCAGGCCGAATCCTACGAGCAGTACTTC. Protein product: CASSPKWQAESYEQYF.

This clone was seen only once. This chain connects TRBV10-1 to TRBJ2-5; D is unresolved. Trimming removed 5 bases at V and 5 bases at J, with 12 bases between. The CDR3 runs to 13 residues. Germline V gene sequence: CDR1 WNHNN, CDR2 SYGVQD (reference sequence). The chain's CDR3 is CASSPRSIETQYF. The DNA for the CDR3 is TGCGCCAGCAGTCCCAGATCGATCGAGACCCAGTACTTC.

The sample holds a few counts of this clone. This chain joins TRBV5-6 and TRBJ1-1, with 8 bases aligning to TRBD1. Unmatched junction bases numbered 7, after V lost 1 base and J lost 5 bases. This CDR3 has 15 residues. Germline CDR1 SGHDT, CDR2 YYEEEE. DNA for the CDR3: TGTGCCAGCAGCTTGCTTAACAGGGGGAGTACTGAAGCTTTCTTT. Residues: CASSLLNRGSTEAFF.

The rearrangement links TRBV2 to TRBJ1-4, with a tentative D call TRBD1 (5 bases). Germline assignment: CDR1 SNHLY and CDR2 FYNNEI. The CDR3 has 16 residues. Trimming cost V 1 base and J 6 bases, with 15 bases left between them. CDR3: CASSEGVGAGDEKLFF. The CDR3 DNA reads TGTGCCAGCAGTGAAGGGGTTGGGGCCGGCGATGAAAAACTGTTTTTT.

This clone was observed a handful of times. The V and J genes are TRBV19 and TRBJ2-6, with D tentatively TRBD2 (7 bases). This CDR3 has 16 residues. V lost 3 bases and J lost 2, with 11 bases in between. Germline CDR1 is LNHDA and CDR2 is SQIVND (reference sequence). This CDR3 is CASSIGGLAGANVLTF. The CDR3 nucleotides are TGTGCCAGTAGTATCGGGGGGCTAGCTGGGGCCAACGTCCTGACTTTC.

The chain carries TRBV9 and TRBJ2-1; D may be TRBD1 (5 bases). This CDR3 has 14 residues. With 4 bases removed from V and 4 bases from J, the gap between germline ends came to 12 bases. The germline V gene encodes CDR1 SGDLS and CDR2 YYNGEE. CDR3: CASSPRTLYNEQFF. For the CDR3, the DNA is TGTGCCAGCAGCCCCCGGACATTATACAATGAGCAGTTCTTC.

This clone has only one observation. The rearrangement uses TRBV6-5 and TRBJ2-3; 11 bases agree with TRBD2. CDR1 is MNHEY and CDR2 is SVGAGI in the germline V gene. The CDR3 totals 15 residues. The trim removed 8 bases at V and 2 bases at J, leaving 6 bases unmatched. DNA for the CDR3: TGTGCCAGCGGGAGACTAGCGGGGACCACAGATACGCAGTATTTT. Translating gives CASGRLAGTTDTQYF.

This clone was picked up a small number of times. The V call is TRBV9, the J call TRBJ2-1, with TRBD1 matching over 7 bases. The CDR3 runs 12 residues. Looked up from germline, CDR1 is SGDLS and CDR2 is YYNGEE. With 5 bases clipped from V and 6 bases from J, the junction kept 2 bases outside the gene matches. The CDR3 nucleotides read TGTGCCAGCAGAGGGGACAGCAATGAGCAGTTCTTC. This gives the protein CASRGDSNEQFF.

CDR3 coding DNA: TGTGCTAGTGGACCGGACAGGGGCAATGAGCAGTTCTTC. This gives the protein CASGPDRGNEQFF. The gene calls are TRBV12-5 and TRBJ2-1; 9 bases are shared with TRBD1. CDR3 length: 13 amino acids. CDR1 is LGHNT, CDR2 FRNRAP, per germline. Trimming cost V 6 bases and J 6 bases; bases outside gene matches: 3.

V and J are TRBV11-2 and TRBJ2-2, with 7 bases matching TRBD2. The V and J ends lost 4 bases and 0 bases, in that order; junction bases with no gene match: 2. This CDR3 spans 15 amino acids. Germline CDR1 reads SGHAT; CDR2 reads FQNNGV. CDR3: CASSWGGSNTGELFF. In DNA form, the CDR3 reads TGTGCCAGCAGCTGGGGAGGGTCGAACACCGGGGAGCTGTTTTTT.